The clone carrying this TCR beta chain appeared many times. The V end lost 3 bases, the J end lost 0 bases, and 9 bases lay between the germline ends. This CDR3 is 15 amino acids long. From germline, CDR1 is SGHNT and CDR2 YENEEA. RNA transcripts served as the template for amplifying TCR beta CDR3 regions. HTBI primers were used for first-round RT-PCR of the TCR CDR3. TCRdb fed the multiplex PCR reads into MiXCR, producing one record per CDR3 protein. The data hold around 600,000 distinct CDR3 sequences, with 12% to 15% observed a single time. This record belongs to a study of T cells in Graves' hyperthyroidism and ophthalmopathy.

The receptor comes from a woman younger than 30 with Graves' ophthalmopathy. The chain combines TRBV11-3 with TRBJ1-3; no definite D call. Sequenced input: blood. CDR3 in DNA: TGTGCCAGCAGCTTTGAGACGGGCTCTGGAAACACCATATATTTT. The encoded protein is CASSFETGSGNTIYF.